The 5 T cell receptor beta chains presented below share a single source sample, sequenced in a study of T cell repertoires in cytomegalovirus infection. No antigen has been assigned to these receptors. Via MiXCR, TCRdb re-called the reads, giving one row per CDR3 protein. The sample carries hundreds of thousands of distinct CDR3 sequences, more than 30% recorded once. Sample: cultured PBMCs, taken from culture after CMV antigen stimulation. The receptors were sampled from a human donor in good health (CMV status not recorded). Some clones in this sample may be carry-over from other donors' samples.

The V call is TRBV7-8, the J call TRBJ1-3; D possibly corresponds to TRBD1 (5 bases). V was clipped by 4 bases and J by 0 bases, with 13 bases between them. The CDR3 has 16 amino acids. The germline CDR1 and CDR2 sequences are SGHVS and FQNEAQ. The CDR3 DNA reads as TGTGCCAGCAGCTACACGGGGGGGGGCTCTGGAAACACCATATATTTT. Encoded protein: CASSYTGGGSGNTIYF.

The chain employs TRBV24-1 and TRBJ2-1; 9 positions agree with TRBD2. The CDR3 length is 15 residues. Trimming at V came to 1 base and at J to 10 bases, leaving 7 bases not matched to a gene. Germline V gene sequence: CDR1 KGHDR, CDR2 SFDVKD. The CDR3 loop reads CATSDFAGGPKEQFF. The CDR3 coding sequence is TGTGCCACCAGTGATTTTGCGGGAGGGCCGAAGGAGCAGTTCTTC.

The chain combines TRBV15 with TRBJ1-1; no definite D call. Between the trimmed V and J ends, which lost 3 bases and 0 bases, there was a span of 8 bases. The CDR3 has 14 residues. Germline values: CDR1 LNHNV, CDR2 YYDKDF (reference sequence). CDR3 in amino acids: CATSSPALNTEAFF. For the CDR3, the DNA is TGTGCCACCAGCAGCCCAGCGCTGAACACTGAAGCTTTCTTT.

DNA for the CDR3: TGTGCCAGCAGCTTAGGAGGAGACACAGATACGCAGTATTTT. It specifies CASSLGGDTDTQYF. This chain links TRBV11-3 with TRBJ2-3; the D is unclear. This CDR3 contains 14 residues. Deletions cut 1 base from V and 2 bases from J, with 7 bases between. Germline V gene lookup returns CDR1 SGHNT and CDR2 YENEEA.

V gene TRBV6-5 combines with J gene TRBJ2-1; TRBD1 agrees at 8 bases. The CDR3 is 17 residues long. With 0 bases clipped from V and 0 bases from J, the junction kept 4 bases outside the gene matches. Per the germline V gene, CDR1 is MNHEY and CDR2 is SVGAGI. CDR3 loop: CASSYSRQGSSYNEQFF. Written as DNA, the CDR3 is TGTGCCAGCAGTTACTCGAGACAGGGGAGCTCCTACAATGAGCAGTTCTTC.